This TCR beta chain came from a study of control samples from healthy donors and cancer patients. Assay used: immunoSEQ multiplex PCR; TCRdb lists only in-frame clones, some missing. The data hold under 85,000 clones, with less than 95% observed a single time. The CDR3 spans 14 residues. J was trimmed by 8 bases and V by 7 bases; bases with no gene match: 7. The germline V gene has CDR1 LGHDT and CDR2 YNNKEL (reference sequence). Input material: blood. The clonotype was recovered from a woman aged 40 to 55 in good health. J is TRBJ2-1 and V is TRBV3-1 (or the pseudogene TRBV3-2); TRBD2 aligns across 11 bases. As DNA, the CDR3 is TGTGCCAGCACCGCGACTAGCGGGGCATATGAGCAGTTCTTC. Its protein product is CASTATSGAYEQFF.